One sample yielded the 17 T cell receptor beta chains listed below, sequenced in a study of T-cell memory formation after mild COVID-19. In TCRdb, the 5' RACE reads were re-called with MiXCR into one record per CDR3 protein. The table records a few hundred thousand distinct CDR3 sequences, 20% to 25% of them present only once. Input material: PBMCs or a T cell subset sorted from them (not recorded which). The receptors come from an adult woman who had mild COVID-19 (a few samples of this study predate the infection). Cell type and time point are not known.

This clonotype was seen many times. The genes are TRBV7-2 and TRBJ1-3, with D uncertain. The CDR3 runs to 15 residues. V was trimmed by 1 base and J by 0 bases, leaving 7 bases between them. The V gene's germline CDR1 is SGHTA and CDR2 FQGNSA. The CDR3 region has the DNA TGTGCCAGCAGCTTAGACGGGAGCTCTGGAAACACCATATATTTT. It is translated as CASSLDGSSGNTIYF.

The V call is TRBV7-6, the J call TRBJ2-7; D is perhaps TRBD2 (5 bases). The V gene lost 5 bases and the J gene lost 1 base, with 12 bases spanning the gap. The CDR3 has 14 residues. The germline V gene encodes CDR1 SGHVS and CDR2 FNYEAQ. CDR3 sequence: CASSPAGKSYEQYF. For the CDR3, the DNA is TGTGCCAGCAGCCCCGCCGGGAAGTCCTACGAGCAGTACTTC.

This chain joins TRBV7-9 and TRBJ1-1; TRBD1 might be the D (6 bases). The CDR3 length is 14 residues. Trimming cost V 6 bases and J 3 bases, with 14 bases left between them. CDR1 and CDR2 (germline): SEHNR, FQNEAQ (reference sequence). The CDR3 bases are TGTGCCAGCAGTGTCAGGGGTCGTCACACTGAAGCTTTCTTT. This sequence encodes CASSVRGRHTEAFF. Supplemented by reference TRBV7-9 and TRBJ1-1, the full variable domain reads DTGVSQNPRHKITKRGQNVTFRCDPISEHNRLYWYRQTLGQGPEFLTYFQNEAQLEKSRLLSDRFSAERPKGSFSTLEIQRTEQGDSAMYLCASSVRGRHTEAFFGQGTRLTVV.

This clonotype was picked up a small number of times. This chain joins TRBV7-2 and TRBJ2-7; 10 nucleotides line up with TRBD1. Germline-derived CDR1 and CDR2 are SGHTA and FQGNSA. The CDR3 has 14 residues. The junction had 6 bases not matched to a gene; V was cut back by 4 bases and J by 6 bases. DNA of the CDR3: TGTGCCAGCAGCTGGGGACAGGGGAATCGCGAGCAGTACTTC. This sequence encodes CASSWGQGNREQYF.

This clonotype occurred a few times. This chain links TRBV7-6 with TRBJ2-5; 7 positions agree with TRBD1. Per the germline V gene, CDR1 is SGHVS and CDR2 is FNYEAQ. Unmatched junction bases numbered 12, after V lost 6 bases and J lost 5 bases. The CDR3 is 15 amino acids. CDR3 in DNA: TGTGCCAGCAGTCTTACAAGGACAGGCCAGGAGACCCAGTACTTC. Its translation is CASSLTRTGQETQYF.

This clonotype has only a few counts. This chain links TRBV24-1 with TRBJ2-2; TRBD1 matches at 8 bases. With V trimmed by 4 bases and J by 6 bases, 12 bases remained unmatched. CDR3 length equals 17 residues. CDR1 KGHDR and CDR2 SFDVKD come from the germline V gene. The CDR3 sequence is CATSERTGTGGSGELFF. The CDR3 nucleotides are TGTGCCACCAGTGAACGAACCGGGACAGGTGGTTCCGGGGAGCTGTTTTTT.

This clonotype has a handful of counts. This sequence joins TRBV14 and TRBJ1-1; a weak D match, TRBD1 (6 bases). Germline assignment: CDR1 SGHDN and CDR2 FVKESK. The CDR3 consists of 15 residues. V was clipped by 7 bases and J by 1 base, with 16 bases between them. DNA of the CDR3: TGTGCCAGCACCCGACTGACAGGACCGAACACTGAAGCTTTCTTT. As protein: CASTRLTGPNTEAFF.

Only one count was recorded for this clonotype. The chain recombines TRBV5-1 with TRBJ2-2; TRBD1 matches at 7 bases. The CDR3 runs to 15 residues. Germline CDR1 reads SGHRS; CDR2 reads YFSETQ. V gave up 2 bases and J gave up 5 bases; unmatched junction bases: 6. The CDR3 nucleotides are TGCGCCAGCAGCTTTGGGCAGGGGGTGACCGGGGAGCTGTTTTTT. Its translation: CASSFGQGVTGELFF. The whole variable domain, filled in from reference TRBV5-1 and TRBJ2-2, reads KAGVTQTPRYLIKTRGQQVTLSCSPISGHRSVSWYQQTPGQGLQFLFEYFSETQRNKGNFPGRFSGRQFSNSRSEMNVSTLELGDSALYLCASSFGQGVTGELFFGEGSRLTVL.

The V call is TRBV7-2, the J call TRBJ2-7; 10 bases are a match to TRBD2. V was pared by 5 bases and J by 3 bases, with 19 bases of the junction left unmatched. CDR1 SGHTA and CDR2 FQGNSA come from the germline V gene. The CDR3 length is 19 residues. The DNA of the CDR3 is TGTGCCAGCAGCCCCGGGGCTAGCGGGAGTCGGGGGCTGCGCTACGAGCAGTACTTC. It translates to CASSPGASGSRGLRYEQYF.

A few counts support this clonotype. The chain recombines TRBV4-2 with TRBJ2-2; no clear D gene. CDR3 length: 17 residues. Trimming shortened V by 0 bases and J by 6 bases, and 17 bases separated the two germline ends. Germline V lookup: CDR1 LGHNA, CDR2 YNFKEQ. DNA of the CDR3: TGTGCCAGCAGCCAAGATCCTGGGCAGCAAAGGCCCGGGGAGCTGTTTTTT. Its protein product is CASSQDPGQQRPGELFF.

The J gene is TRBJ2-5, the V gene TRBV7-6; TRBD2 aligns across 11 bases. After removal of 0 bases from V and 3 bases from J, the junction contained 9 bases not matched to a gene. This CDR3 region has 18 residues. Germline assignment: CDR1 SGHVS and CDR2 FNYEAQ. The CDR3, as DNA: TGTGCCAGCAGCTTAGCCACTCTAGCGGGAGGTGCTAAAGAGACCCAGTACTTC. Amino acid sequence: CASSLATLAGGAKETQYF.

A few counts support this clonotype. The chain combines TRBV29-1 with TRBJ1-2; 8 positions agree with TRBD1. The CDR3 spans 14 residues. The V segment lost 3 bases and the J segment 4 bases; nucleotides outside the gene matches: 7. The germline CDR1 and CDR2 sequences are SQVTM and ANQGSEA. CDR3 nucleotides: TGCAGCGTTGACTGGACAGGGCATGGCTATGGCTACACCTTC. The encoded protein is CSVDWTGHGYGYTF.

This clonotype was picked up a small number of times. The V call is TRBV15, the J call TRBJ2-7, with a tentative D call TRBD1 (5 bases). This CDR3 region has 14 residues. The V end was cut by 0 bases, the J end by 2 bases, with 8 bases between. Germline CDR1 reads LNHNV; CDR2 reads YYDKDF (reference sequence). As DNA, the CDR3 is TGTGCCACCAGCAGAGATCAGGGCCCCTACGAGCAGTACTTC. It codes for CATSRDQGPYEQYF.

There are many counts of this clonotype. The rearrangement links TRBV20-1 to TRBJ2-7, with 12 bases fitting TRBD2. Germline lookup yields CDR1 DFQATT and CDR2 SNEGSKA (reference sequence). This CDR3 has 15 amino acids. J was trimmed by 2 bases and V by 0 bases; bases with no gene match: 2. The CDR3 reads CSARELAGGAYEQYF. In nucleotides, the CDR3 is TGCAGTGCTAGAGAACTAGCGGGGGGAGCCTACGAGCAGTACTTC.

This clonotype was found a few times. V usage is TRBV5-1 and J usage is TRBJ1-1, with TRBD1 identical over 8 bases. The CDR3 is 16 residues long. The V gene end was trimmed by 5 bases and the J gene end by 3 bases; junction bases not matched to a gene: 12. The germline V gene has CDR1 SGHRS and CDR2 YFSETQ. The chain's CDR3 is CASRVQPDRVHTEAFF. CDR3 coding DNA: TGCGCCAGCAGGGTACAACCGGACAGGGTCCACACTGAAGCTTTCTTT.

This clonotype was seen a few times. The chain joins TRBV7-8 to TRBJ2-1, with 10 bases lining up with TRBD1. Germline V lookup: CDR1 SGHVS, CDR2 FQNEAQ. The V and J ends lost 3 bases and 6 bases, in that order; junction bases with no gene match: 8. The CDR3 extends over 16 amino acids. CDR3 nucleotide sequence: TGTGCCAGCAGCTTTTTAAGGGGACAGGGGTTCAATGAGCAGTTCTTC. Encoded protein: CASSFLRGQGFNEQFF.

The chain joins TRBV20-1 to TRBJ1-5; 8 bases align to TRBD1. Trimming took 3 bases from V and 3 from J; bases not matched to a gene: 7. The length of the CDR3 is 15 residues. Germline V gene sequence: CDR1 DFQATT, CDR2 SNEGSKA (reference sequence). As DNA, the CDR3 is TGCAGTGCTAGGCGGACAGGGAGGACCAATCAGCCCCAGCATTTT. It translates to CSARRTGRTNQPQHF.